The entry below describes one T cell receptor beta chain. As processed by the authors: Researchers report that nucleated cell counts were estimated from reference gene primer amplification. Profiling relied on immunoSEQ multiplex PCR, and the TCRdb table lists in-frame clones only, not all of them. The V and J calls and clone size are taken from that table; D and trimming were inferred from the DNA. Altogether 150,000 to 200,000 clones are present, about 80% being singletons, with the ten largest covering 6.5% to 7%. This CDR3 comprises 15 residues. With V trimmed by 1 base and J by 4 bases, 6 bases remained unmatched. Germline CDR1 and CDR2: SEHNR and FQNEAQ (reference sequence). The sample originates from a study of blood T cell repertoires in COVID-19. Overall study: Specimens from acute and convalescent COVID-19 originated in the United States, Italy and Spain. In each case, the material was cDNA or gDNA derived from T cells, B-cell-depleted T cells, or PBMCs.

The rearrangement links TRBV7-9 to TRBJ1-2, with 7 bases lining up with TRBD1. This sequence originates from a man between 65 and 85 years old with active or convalescent COVID-19. Sequencing was done on a sample of peripheral blood. CDR3 sequence (DNA): TGTGCCAGCAGCTTAGAGGGACAGCCGTCCTATGGCTACACCTTC. Translation: CASSLEGQPSYGYTF.